This paragraph covers one T cell receptor (beta chain) sequence. Followed over time, Seattle patients had been enrolled while infection was active. This specimen belongs to a study of blood T cell repertoires in COVID-19. Across the study: Some COVID-19 samples were acute and others convalescent; all came from the United States, Italy and Spain. In each case, the material was cDNA or gDNA derived from T cells, B-cell-depleted T cells, or PBMCs.

There are 16 residues in the CDR3. The V gene's germline CDR1 is LGHDT and CDR2 YNNKEL (reference sequence). Trimming took 6 bases from V and 0 from J, leaving 17 bases between them. The data were produced by immunoSEQ multiplex PCR, yet TCRdb's version contains in-frame clones alone and is incomplete. Of roughly 300,000 clones in the sample, about 81% are singletons; the top ten hold more than 1.1%. Material for sequencing was peripheral blood. The chain couples TRBV3-1 (or the pseudogene TRBV3-2) to TRBJ1-2, with a possible D match to TRBD1 (5 bases). The clonotype comes from a human donor with COVID-19, enrolled during active disease. The donor label of this sample is uncertain. The CDR3 sequence is CASSRGTAKTNYGYTF. In nucleotides, the CDR3 is TGTGCCAGCAGTCGTGGGACTGCTAAAACTAACTATGGCTACACCTTC.